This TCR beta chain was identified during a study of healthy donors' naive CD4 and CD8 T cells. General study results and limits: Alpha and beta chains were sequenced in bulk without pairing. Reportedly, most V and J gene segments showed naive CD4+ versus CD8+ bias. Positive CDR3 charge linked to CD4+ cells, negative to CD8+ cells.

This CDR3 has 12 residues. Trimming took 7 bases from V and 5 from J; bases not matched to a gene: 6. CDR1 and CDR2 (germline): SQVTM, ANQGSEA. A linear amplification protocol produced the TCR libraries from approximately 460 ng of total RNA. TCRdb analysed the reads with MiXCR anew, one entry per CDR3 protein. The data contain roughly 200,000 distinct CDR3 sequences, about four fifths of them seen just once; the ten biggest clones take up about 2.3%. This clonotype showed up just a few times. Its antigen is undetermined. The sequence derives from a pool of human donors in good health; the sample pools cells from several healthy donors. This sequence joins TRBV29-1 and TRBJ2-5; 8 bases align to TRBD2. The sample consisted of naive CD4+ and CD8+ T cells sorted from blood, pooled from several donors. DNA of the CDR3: TGCAGCGCCCGTAGCGGGGAGGAGACCCAGTACTTC. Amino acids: CSARSGEETQYF.